This TCR beta chain was observed in a study of beta chain features in type 1 diabetes. Points from the study as a whole: Type 1 diabetes patients had moderately but significantly shorter TCRB CDR3s in all four CD4+ subsets. Patients with type 1 diabetes showed fewer VDJ junction insertions and more deletions. In cDNA sequencing, cells with high TCR expression could be over-represented.

The sequenced template was cDNA made from the entire isolated RNA. The read count averaged around 3.6 million across naive, central memory and regulatory T cell samples. Data came from immunoSEQ multiplex PCR; TCRdb stores just in-frame clones and leaves some out. Of about 700,000 clones in the sample, around an eighth were seen once. This clone turned up a few times. The antigen remains unidentified. This CDR3 is 11 amino acids long. This receptor was obtained from a man younger than 30 with type 1 diabetes. V gene TRBV21-1 combines with J gene TRBJ1-1. TRBV21-1 is classified as a pseudogene. Material: naive CD4+ T cells from blood. This CDR3 reads CASSNGSEAFF. Here the CDR3 DNA reads TGTGCCAGCAGCAATGGGAGTGAAGCTTTCTTT.